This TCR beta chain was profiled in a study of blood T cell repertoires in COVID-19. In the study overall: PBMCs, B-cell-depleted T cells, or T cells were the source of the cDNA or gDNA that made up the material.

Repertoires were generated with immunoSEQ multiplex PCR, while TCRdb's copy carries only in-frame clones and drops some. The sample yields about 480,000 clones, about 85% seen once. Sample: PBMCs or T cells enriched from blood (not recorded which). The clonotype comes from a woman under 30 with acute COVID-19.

CDR3 residues: CASSTGMTGNTIYF. CDR3 nucleotides: TGTGCCAGCAGCACAGGGATGACCGGAAACACCATATATTTT. The chain couples TRBV5-6 to TRBJ1-3; maybe TRBD1 (6 bases). The V end was cut by 4 bases, the J end by 4 bases, with 12 bases between. The germline V gene has CDR1 SGHDT and CDR2 YYEEEE. This CDR3 comprises 14 residues.